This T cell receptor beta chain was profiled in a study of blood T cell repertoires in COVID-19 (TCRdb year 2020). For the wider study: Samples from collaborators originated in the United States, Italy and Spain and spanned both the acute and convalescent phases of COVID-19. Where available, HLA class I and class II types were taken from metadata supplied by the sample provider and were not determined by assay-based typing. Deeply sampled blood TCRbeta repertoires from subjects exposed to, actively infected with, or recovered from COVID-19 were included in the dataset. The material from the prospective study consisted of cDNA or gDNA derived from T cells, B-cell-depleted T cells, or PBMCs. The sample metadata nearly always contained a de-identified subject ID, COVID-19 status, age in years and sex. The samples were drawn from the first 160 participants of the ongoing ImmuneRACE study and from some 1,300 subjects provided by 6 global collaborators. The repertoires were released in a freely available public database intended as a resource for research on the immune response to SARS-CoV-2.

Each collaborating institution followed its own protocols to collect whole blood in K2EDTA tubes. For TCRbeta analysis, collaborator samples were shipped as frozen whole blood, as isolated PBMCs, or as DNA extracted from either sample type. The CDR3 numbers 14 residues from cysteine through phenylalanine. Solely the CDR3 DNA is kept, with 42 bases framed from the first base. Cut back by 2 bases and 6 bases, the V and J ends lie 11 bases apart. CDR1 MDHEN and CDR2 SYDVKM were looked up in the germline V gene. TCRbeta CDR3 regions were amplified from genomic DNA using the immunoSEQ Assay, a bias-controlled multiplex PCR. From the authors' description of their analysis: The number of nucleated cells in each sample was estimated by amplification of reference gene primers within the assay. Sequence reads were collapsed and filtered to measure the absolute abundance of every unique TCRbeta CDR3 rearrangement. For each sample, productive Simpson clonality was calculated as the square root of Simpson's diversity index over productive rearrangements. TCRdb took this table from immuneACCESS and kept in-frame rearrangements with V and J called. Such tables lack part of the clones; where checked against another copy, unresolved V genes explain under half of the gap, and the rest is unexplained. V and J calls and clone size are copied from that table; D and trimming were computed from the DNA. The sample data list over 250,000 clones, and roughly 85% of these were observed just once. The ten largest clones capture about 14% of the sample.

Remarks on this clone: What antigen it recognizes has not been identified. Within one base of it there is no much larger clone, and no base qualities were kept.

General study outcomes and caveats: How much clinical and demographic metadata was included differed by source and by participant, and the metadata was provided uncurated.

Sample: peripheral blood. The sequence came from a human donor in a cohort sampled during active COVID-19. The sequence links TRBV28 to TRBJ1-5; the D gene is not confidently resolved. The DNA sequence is TGTGCCAGCAGTTTAAGTGCCGGACTTCAGCCCCAGCATTTT. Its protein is CASSLSAGLQPQHF.